This is a list of T cell receptor beta chains from one sample in a study of cytomegalovirus exposure and HLA in healthy donors. Profiled with immunoSEQ multiplex PCR; TCRdb holds only in-frame clones, not every one. The profile shows roughly 200,000 clones, about 9% of them singletons. What was sequenced was PBMCs. The receptors were sampled from a young woman in good health and CMV-seropositive. Both conserved end residues are part of each CDR3. Each record gives: V gene, D gene, clone size, J gene, CDR3 protein, CDR3 DNA. A D gene is named only where the DNA matches it firmly. Only some rows state a clone size, as once, few, many or a class for expanded clones.

V: TRBV30
D: NA
size: NA
J: TRBJ2-1
CDR3: CGTSLGKEEQFF
DNA: TGTGGAACGAGTCTAGGAAAGGAAGAGCAGTTCTTC

V: TRBV6-5
D: NA
size: NA
J: TRBJ1-5
CDR3: CASMFRGSNQPQHF
DNA: TGTGCCAGCATGTTCAGGGGTAGCAATCAGCCCCAGCATTTT

V: TRBV5-1
D: NA
size: few
J: TRBJ2-7
CDR3: CASSLGQSSSSYEQYF
DNA: TGCGCCAGCAGCTTGGGACAGAGCTCGAGCTCCTACGAGCAGTACTTC

V: TRBV9
D: NA
size: NA
J: TRBJ2-7
CDR3: CASSVEQSYEQYF
DNA: TGTGCCAGCAGCGTAGAACAGAGCTACGAGCAGTACTTC

V: TRBV27
D: NA
size: few
J: TRBJ2-3
CDR3: CASSLPGRLTDTQYF
DNA: TGTGCCAGCAGTTTACCCGGCAGGCTCACAGATACGCAGTATTTT

V: TRBV18
D: NA
size: few
J: TRBJ2-3
CDR3: CASSPSSSTDTQYF
DNA: TGTGCCAGCTCACCAAGTAGTAGCACAGATACGCAGTATTTT

V: TRBV7-9
D: NA
size: NA
J: TRBJ2-6
CDR3: CASSTTNPRGSGANVLTF
DNA: TGTGCCAGCAGCACGACTAACCCAAGAGGGTCTGGGGCCAACGTCCTGACTTTC

V: TRBV19
D: TRBD2
size: NA
J: TRBJ2-1
CDR3: CASSTGTTFYNEQFF
DNA: TGTGCCAGTAGTACCGGGACTACATTTTACAATGAGCAGTTCTTC

V: TRBV6-4
D: NA
size: NA
J: TRBJ1-1
CDR3: CASSPDSAGGTEAFF
DNA: TGTGCCAGCAGCCCCGACAGCGCGGGGGGCACTGAAGCTTTCTTT

V: TRBV27
D: TRBD1
size: NA
J: TRBJ2-7
CDR3: CASNPLTGGSLYEQYF
DNA: TGTGCCAGCAATCCCCTAACAGGGGGCTCCCTCTACGAGCAGTACTTC

V: TRBV29-1
D: TRBD1
size: NA
J: TRBJ2-7
CDR3: CSVERQGNSYEQYF
DNA: TGCAGCGTTGAACGACAGGGGAACTCCTACGAGCAGTACTTC

V: TRBV6-4
D: NA
size: few
J: TRBJ1-5
CDR3: CASSPGWNQPQHF
DNA: TGTGCCAGCAGTCCAGGGTGGAATCAGCCCCAGCATTTT

V: TRBV18
D: NA
size: NA
J: TRBJ1-1
CDR3: CASSPFGSTEAFF
DNA: TGTGCCAGCTCACCCTTCGGGTCCACTGAAGCTTTCTTT